This T cell receptor beta chain was obtained from a study of cytomegalovirus exposure and HLA in healthy donors. Primers for the PCR totalled 60 Vbeta and 13 Jbeta. Assay used: immunoSEQ multiplex PCR; TCRdb lists only in-frame clones, some missing. The sample shows 75,000 to 90,000 clones, and 1.5% sits with its ten largest clones. The V gene's germline CDR1 is MGHDK and CDR2 SYGVNS. This CDR3 region has 15 residues. V gave up 3 bases and J gave up 7 bases; unmatched junction bases: 7. The chain couples TRBV25-1 to TRBJ2-1; 9 bases align to TRBD1. Sequenced sample: PBMCs. This receptor was taken from a woman in her sixties or seventies in good health and CMV-seronegative. DNA of the CDR3: TGTGCCAGCAGTGATTGGGACAGGGTTACTAATGAGCAGTTCTTC. It specifies CASSDWDRVTNEQFF.